This T cell receptor (beta chain) was profiled in a study of identical twins. Using its own MiXCR run on the 5' RACE reads, TCRdb lists one record per CDR3 protein. The sample carries about 810,000 distinct CDR3 sequences, 9% to 15% recorded once. This CDR3 contains 15 residues. V was cut by 5 bases and J by 0 bases, with 14 bases left in between. The germline CDR1 and CDR2 sequences are MNHNS and SASEGT. Separately, the same data were catalogued under a study of yellow fever vaccine responses in identical twins.

The sample was PBMCs. The TCR originated in a woman aged 18-29 years in good health. This chain links TRBV6-1 with TRBJ2-7; TRBD2 might be the D (6 bases). In DNA, the CDR3 is TGTGCCAGCAGTCCCGGGCTAGCGTTCTCCTACGAGCAGTACTTC. Its protein product is CASSPGLAFSYEQYF.